This T cell receptor (beta chain) comes out of a study of OX40 agonist ivuxolimab in advanced cancers. For the study at large: Intravenous ivuxolimab was administered to patients every 2 weeks at 0.01 to 10 mg/kg.

Study observations and caveats: Clones of CD4+ and CD8+ blood T cells grew by week 6 at doses of 0.1 to 3.0 mg/kg.

Repertoires were generated with immunoSEQ multiplex PCR, while TCRdb's copy carries only in-frame clones and drops some. The sample lists 17,000 or so clones, just under 80% occurring once. The investigators sampled blood at baseline, at cycle 4 day 1, and at cycle 7 day 1. The germline CDR1 and CDR2 sequences are SGHAT and FQNNGV. This CDR3 contains 17 residues. As regards this clone: What it recognizes is unknown.

The chain combines TRBV11-2 with TRBJ2-5; D uncertain. The tail of the sequence fits TRBJ2-7 better, so the J call may be wrong. The source is an adult with an advanced solid tumor such as melanoma, head and neck, liver or kidney cancer. The source material was CD4+ or CD8+ T cells sorted from blood, sampled in a trial of the OX40 agonist ivuxolimab. The chain's CDR3 is CASSLDKASPYSYEQYF. The CDR3 nucleotides read TGTGCCAGCAGCTTAGATAAGGCGTCCCCGTACTCCTACGAGCAGTACTTC.